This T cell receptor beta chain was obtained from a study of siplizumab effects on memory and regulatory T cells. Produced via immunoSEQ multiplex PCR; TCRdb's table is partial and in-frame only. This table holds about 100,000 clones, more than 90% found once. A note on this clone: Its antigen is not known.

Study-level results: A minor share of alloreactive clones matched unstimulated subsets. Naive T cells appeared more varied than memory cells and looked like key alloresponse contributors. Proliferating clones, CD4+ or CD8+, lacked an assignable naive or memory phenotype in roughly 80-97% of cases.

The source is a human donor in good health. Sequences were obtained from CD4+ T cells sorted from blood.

The CDR3 DNA reads TGTGCCAGTAGTATCGGGGCAGGAGGGGGTGTGTACACTGAAGCTTTCTTT. Its protein product is CASSIGAGGGVYTEAFF. The chain is built from TRBV19 and TRBJ1-1, with D tentatively TRBD1 (6 bases). Per germline, CDR1 LNHDA and CDR2 SQIVND (reference sequence). CDR3 length: 17 residues. Between the trimmed V and J ends, which lost 3 bases and 3 bases, there was a span of 20 bases.